One sample yielded the 29 T cell receptor beta chains listed below, sequenced in a study of identifying expanded T cells in peripheral blood. TCRdb keeps only in-frame clones here, not all; method: immunoSEQ multiplex PCR. This sample yields tens of thousands of clones, of which 70% to 90% are seen a single time; 15% to 20% belongs to the top ten. Sequencing was carried out using blood. The receptors here all came from a person aged 18 to 75 in good health.

This chain uses TRBV30 with TRBJ1-6, with D possibly TRBD1 on 5 matching bases. V lost 7 bases and J 0 bases, leaving 13 bases between the germline ends. Germline CDR1 GTSNPN, CDR2 SVGIG (reference sequence). The CDR3 has 15 amino acids. This chain's CDR3 is CALGAGSSYNSPLHF. CDR3 DNA sequence: TGTGCCTTGGGAGCAGGGAGCTCCTATAATTCACCCCTCCACTTT.

The chain recombines TRBV7-2 with TRBJ1-5; TRBD1 matches at 10 bases. Germline lookup yields CDR1 SGHTA and CDR2 FQGNSA. The CDR3 has 16 residues. Trimming at V came to 5 bases and at J to 3 bases, leaving 7 bases not matched to a gene. In DNA form, the CDR3 reads TGTGCCAGCAGCCATGGGGACAGGGGAGACAATCAGCCCCAGCATTTT. The encoded protein is CASSHGDRGDNQPQHF.

The CDR3, as DNA: TGTGCCAGCTCACCCGCGGGGGGCTCTAGCTACGAGCAGTACTTC. It specifies CASSPAGGSSYEQYF. The chain uses TRBV18 and TRBJ2-7; 8 bases line up with TRBD2. J was trimmed by 3 bases and V by 3 bases; bases with no gene match: 7. The CDR3 is 15 residues long. CDR1 and CDR2 from the germline V gene are KGHSH and LQKENI.

This clone has just one count. V and J are TRBV23-1 and TRBJ1-2, with 7 nucleotides matching TRBD1. TRBV23-1 is reported as an ORF; its role is uncertain. This CDR3 spans 15 amino acids. V trimming: 0 bases; J trimming: 9 bases; junction bases outside the gene matches: 10. Here the CDR3 DNA reads TGCGCCAGCAGTCAATCGGCGAAAGGGGGCGCGTGCTACACCTTC. Translation gives CASSQSAKGGACYTF.

The V call is TRBV2, the J call TRBJ1-5; TRBD1 is a possible D gene (5 bases). The CDR3 is made up of 16 amino acids. From germline, CDR1 is SNHLY and CDR2 FYNNEI. Trimming left V 7 bases short and J 9 bases short, with 25 bases between. The CDR3 DNA sequence: TGTGCCAGCACCATAAACGGGGCGGGAGCGGCGGGGCCCCAGCATTTT. Its protein product is CASTINGAGAAGPQHF.

CDR3 sequence reads: CASSGEGRGEYGYTF. The CDR3 DNA is TGTGCCAGCAGCGGGGAGGGCAGGGGCGAATATGGCTACACCTTC. The J gene is TRBJ1-2, the V gene TRBV28; tentatively, D is TRBD1 (6 bases). This CDR3 comprises 15 residues. V was pared by 6 bases and J by 5 bases, with 19 bases between. From germline, CDR1 is MDHEN and CDR2 SYDVKM.

The gene calls are TRBV28 and TRBJ1-2, with a tentative D call TRBD1 (5 bases). Germline lookup yields CDR1 MDHEN and CDR2 SYDVKM. The CDR3 totals 15 residues. Trimming shortened V by 6 bases and J by 0 bases, and 14 bases separated the two germline ends. CDR3 DNA: TGTGCCAGCAGCAGAGCCGGGACCGCTAACTATGGCTACACCTTC. Protein product: CASSRAGTANYGYTF.

This sequence joins TRBV27 and TRBJ1-6; 8 bases are a match to TRBD1. The CDR3 extends over 16 amino acids. Germline values: CDR1 MNHEY, CDR2 SMNVEV (reference sequence). With 3 bases clipped from V and 0 bases from J, the junction kept 1 base outside the gene matches. CDR3 bases: TGTGCCAGCAGTTTTGACAGGGGCTCCTATAATTCACCCCTCCACTTT. Protein: CASSFDRGSYNSPLHF.

This clone is a singleton in its sample. The gene calls are TRBV7-2 and TRBJ1-5; unclear D gene. CDR1 SGHTA and CDR2 FQGNSA come from the germline V gene. This CDR3 spans 11 amino acids. V was pared by 0 bases and J by 10 bases, with 4 bases between. DNA of the CDR3: TGTGCCAGCAGCTTAGCGGGTCCCCAGCATTTT. It encodes CASSLAGPQHF.

The gene calls are TRBV29-1 and TRBJ2-5; D is possibly TRBD1 (5 bases). The germline V and J ends were trimmed by 6 bases and 7 bases, with 18 bases remaining between them. This CDR3 has 13 amino acids. Germline V gene lookup returns CDR1 SQVTM and CDR2 ANQGSEA. The CDR3 coding sequence is TGCAGCGTCGGCACAGGCTCCCCCGGGACCCAGTACTTC. It specifies CSVGTGSPGTQYF.

This clone has only one observation. The chain joins TRBV6-6 to TRBJ2-2; the D is unclear. V shed 4 bases and J shed 1 base, with 13 bases lying between them. The germline gives CDR1 MNHNY, CDR2 SVGAGI (reference sequence). The CDR3 sequence is 16 residues long. The CDR3 coding sequence is TGTGCCAGCAGTTTCCTCGTCGCAGGGAACACCGGGGAGCTGTTTTTT. Encoded protein: CASSFLVAGNTGELFF.

The rearrangement joins TRBV19 to TRBJ1-5, with D unclear. CDR1 is LNHDA, CDR2 SQIVND, per germline (reference sequence). The CDR3 is made up of 13 amino acids. Trimming took 2 bases from V and 4 from J, leaving 6 bases between them. CDR3 nucleotide sequence: TGTGCCAGTAGTATAAAGGGAAATCAGCCCCAGCATTTT. It encodes CASSIKGNQPQHF.

The chain recombines TRBV4-3 with TRBJ2-3, with 10 bases lining up with TRBD2. Germline V CDR1 and CDR2: LGHNA, YSLEER. Trimming took 4 bases from V and 0 from J; bases not matched to a gene: 13. The CDR3 is 19 amino acids. The CDR3 is CASSRQASGGSSSTDTQYF. CDR3 nucleotides: TGCGCCAGCAGCCGCCAAGCTAGCGGGGGATCCTCTAGCACAGATACGCAGTATTTT.

CDR3 nucleotides: TGTGCCAGCAGCCGGGACATCGGGGAGGATCAGCCCCAGCATTTT. This encodes CASSRDIGEDQPQHF. V usage is TRBV7-9 and J usage is TRBJ1-5; D is perhaps TRBD1 (6 bases). CDR3 length: 15 residues. Germline V gene data show CDR1 as SEHNR and CDR2 as FQNEAQ (reference sequence). Trimming stripped 5 bases from V and 5 bases from J, with 16 bases between.

J is TRBJ1-1 and V is TRBV7-2; D gene uncertain. Germline CDR1 is SGHTA and CDR2 is FQGNSA. The CDR3 runs to 16 residues. Trimming took off 5 bases at V and 0 bases at J, with 16 bases between the two ends. In DNA form, the CDR3 reads TGTGCCAGCAGCCCGCGAGTCGCGGGTGTGAACACTGAAGCTTTCTTT. It yields the protein CASSPRVAGVNTEAFF.

The J gene is TRBJ1-1, the V gene TRBV11-2, with D tentatively TRBD1 (5 bases). CDR3 size: 11 residues. The germline V and J ends were trimmed by 2 bases and 7 bases, with 5 bases remaining between them. CDR1 and CDR2 (germline): SGHAT, FQNNGV. The CDR3 spells CASSLRGEAFF. The CDR3 DNA sequence: TGTGCCAGCAGCTTAAGGGGTGAAGCTTTCTTT.

The CDR3 sequence: CASSESAAVGNTIYF. CDR3 DNA: TGTGCCAGCAGTGAATCCGCGGCAGTAGGAAACACCATATATTTT. The chain links TRBV2 to TRBJ1-3; D unresolved. The CDR3 runs 15 residues. Germline loops: CDR1 SNHLY, CDR2 FYNNEI. Trimming pared 2 bases from V and 4 bases from J, leaving 12 bases between.

The rearrangement joins TRBV9 to TRBJ2-1, with D uncertain. V lost 4 bases and J 0 bases, leaving 14 bases between the germline ends. Germline loops: CDR1 SGDLS, CDR2 YYNGEE. The CDR3 loop spans 16 amino acids. CDR3 residues: CASSPETQLSYNEQFF. CDR3 in DNA: TGTGCCAGCAGCCCAGAAACACAACTCTCCTACAATGAGCAGTTCTTC.

The V gene is TRBV9, the J gene TRBJ2-2; 9 positions agree with TRBD2. The CDR3 extends over 17 amino acids. With 1 base clipped from V and 3 bases from J, the junction kept 7 bases outside the gene matches. Germline V gene sequence: CDR1 SGDLS, CDR2 YYNGEE. Here the CDR3 reads CASSVRVAGVDTGELFF. CDR3 sequence (DNA): TGTGCCAGCAGCGTACGGGTAGCGGGGGTTGACACCGGGGAGCTGTTTTTT.

This chain links TRBV20-1 with TRBJ2-7; 9 positions match TRBD1. CDR1 and CDR2 (germline): DFQATT, SNEGSKA (reference sequence). Trimming at V came to 7 bases and at J to 6 bases, leaving 4 bases not matched to a gene. The CDR3 length is 11 residues. The DNA of the CDR3 is TGCAGTGTCGGACAGGGGTTCGAGCAGTACTTC. Encoded protein: CSVGQGFEQYF.

V is TRBV6-6 and J is TRBJ1-1; 11 bases line up with TRBD1. This CDR3 is built from 16 residues. Germline CDR1 MNHNY, CDR2 SVGAGI (reference sequence). V dropped 6 bases and J dropped 2; count of bases not matched to a gene: 8. The DNA of the CDR3 is TGTGCCAGCAGCCGGGACAGGGGGAGCTTCAACACTGAAGCTTTCTTT. This encodes CASSRDRGSFNTEAFF.

The genes are TRBV29-1 and TRBJ1-3, with 12 bases lining up with TRBD1. CDR3 length equals 19 residues. The germline V gene has CDR1 SQVTM and CDR2 ANQGSEA. With V trimmed by 0 bases and J by 0 bases, 9 bases remained unmatched. The DNA of the CDR3 is TGCAGCGTTGAAGATCCCGGGACAGGGGGCGGGTACTCTGGAAACACCATATATTTT. Translation: CSVEDPGTGGGYSGNTIYF. The variable domain in full, completed from reference TRBV29-1 and TRBJ1-3, reads SAVISQKPSRDICQRGTSLTIQCQVDSQVTMMFWYRQQPGQSLTLIATANQGSEATYESGFVIDKFPISRPNLTFSTLTVSNMSPEDSSIYLCSVEDPGTGGGYSGNTIYFGEGSWLTVV.

V usage is TRBV6-4 and J usage is TRBJ2-2, with TRBD2 matching over 9 bases. There are 16 residues in the CDR3. CDR1 is MRHNA and CDR2 is SNTAGT in the germline V gene. V was clipped by 2 bases and J by 7 bases; unmatched bases: 8. The CDR3 sequence: CASSDRAGGEYGELFF. The CDR3 region has the DNA TGTGCCAGCAGTGACCGAGCGGGGGGAGAGTACGGGGAGCTGTTTTTT.

This clone has only one observation. V gene TRBV15 combines with J gene TRBJ2-1; D is unresolved. This CDR3 contains 15 residues. The V and J ends lost 5 bases and 0 bases respectively, with 11 bases between them. Germline CDR1 reads LNHNV; CDR2 reads YYDKDF (reference sequence). The CDR3 DNA sequence: TGTGCCACCAGCTCCGACCTGAGCTCCTACAATGAGCAGTTCTTC. Its translation: CATSSDLSSYNEQFF.

This chain links TRBV6-6 with TRBJ2-7; 10 bases align to TRBD2. In germline, CDR1 is MNHNY, CDR2 SVGAGI (reference sequence). V shed 2 bases, J shed 1 base, and the junction held 5 bases outside the gene matches. The CDR3 spans 16 residues. The CDR3 sequence: CASSYGSGGTSYEQYF. CDR3 in DNA: TGTGCCAGCAGTTACGGTAGCGGGGGGACGTCCTACGAGCAGTACTTC.

The chain employs TRBV12-1 and TRBJ2-5; the listed D gene, TRBD1, was not tested against the DNA. TRBV12-1 counts as a pseudogene. This CDR3 contains 17 residues. The CDR3 bases are TGTGCCAGCAGCGACCCACAGGGTGTGGCCGCTCAAGAGACCCAGTACTTC. Amino acid sequence: CASSDPQGVAAQETQYF.

This chain connects TRBV7-2 to TRBJ2-5; D may correspond to TRBD1 or TRBD2 (6 bases each). Trimming shortened V by 5 bases and J by 5 bases, and 15 bases separated the two germline ends. This CDR3 contains 14 residues. The V gene's germline CDR1 is SGHTA and CDR2 FQGNSA. The CDR3 coding sequence is TGTGCCAGCAGCGGACGTTGGGGGGCCGAGACCCAGTACTTC. Translating it yields CASSGRWGAETQYF.

The J gene is TRBJ1-1, the V gene TRBV5-1; weak D call: TRBD1 (6 bases). Trimming left V 0 bases short and J 4 bases short, with 13 bases between. From germline, CDR1 is SGHRS and CDR2 YFSETQ. CDR3 length: 15 amino acids. For the CDR3, the DNA is TGCGCCAGCAGCTTGGGGCCAGGGGCGGGCACTGAAGCTTTCTTT. It codes for CASSLGPGAGTEAFF.

Details on this clone: The germline gene is not matched at one end of the junction; a read error may be the cause. The J gene is TRBJ1-6, the V gene TRBV28, with D perhaps TRBD1 (5 bases). The CDR3 has 11 amino acids. Looked up from germline, CDR1 is MDHEN and CDR2 is SYDVKM. The CDR3 nucleotides read TGTGCCAGCAGTTTAAGCGGGACTCTTTACTTT. It yields the protein CASSLSGTLYF.